The next 24 T cell receptor beta chains were all read from a single sample in a study of blood T cell repertoires in COVID-19. Repertoires were generated with immunoSEQ multiplex PCR, while TCRdb's copy carries only in-frame clones and drops some. The sample shows 200,000 to 250,000 clones, around 82% of them seen only once. The sequencing input was peripheral blood. The receptors stem from a human donor in a cohort sampled during active COVID-19.

This clone was seen a single time. This chain uses TRBV19 with TRBJ2-4; possible D gene TRBD1, 6 bases. This CDR3 region has 11 residues. Between the trimmed V and J ends, which lost 5 bases and 9 bases, there was a span of 8 bases. From germline, CDR1 is LNHDA and CDR2 SQIVND (reference sequence). CDR3 region: CASSQGTIQYF. CDR3 bases: TGTGCCAGTAGTCAGGGGACCATTCAGTACTTC.

V and J are TRBV19 and TRBJ1-3, with a tentative D call TRBD1 (6 bases). The CDR3 spans 17 residues. V was clipped by 9 bases and J by 0 bases, with 21 bases between them. Germline V CDR1 and CDR2: LNHDA, SQIVND (reference sequence). The CDR3 sequence is CASTSHRDISSGNTIYF. The CDR3 DNA follows: TGTGCCAGCACCTCCCACCGGGACATAAGCTCTGGAAACACCATATATTTT.

This chain connects TRBV9 to TRBJ1-1, with 10 positions matching TRBD1. In germline, CDR1 is SGDLS, CDR2 YYNGEE. Germline trimming cut 4 bases from V and 1 base from J; bases unmatched to any gene: 7. This CDR3 spans 16 amino acids. The CDR3 nucleotides read TGTGCCAGCAGCTGGGGGACAGGGGTGGGGAACACTGAAGCTTTCTTT. Amino acids: CASSWGTGVGNTEAFF.

This clone was detected only once. V is TRBV6-5 and J is TRBJ1-6, with a weak D call TRBD1 (5 bases). Germline V gene sequence: CDR1 MNHEY, CDR2 SVGAGI. The CDR3 is 12 amino acids. V lost 6 bases, J lost 11 bases, and 11 bases lay in between. The CDR3 here is CASREGRAPLHF. CDR3 sequence (DNA): TGTGCCAGCAGGGAGGGACGGGCACCCCTCCACTTT.

This chain joins TRBV28 and TRBJ2-7; D is possibly TRBD2 (5 bases). Germline loops: CDR1 MDHEN, CDR2 SYDVKM. This CDR3 contains 12 residues. Trimming shortened V by 7 bases and J by 6 bases, and 13 bases separated the two germline ends. The DNA of the CDR3 is TGTGCCAGCACTCCTCGGGGTGGCGAGCAGTACTTC. It yields the protein CASTPRGGEQYF. The full variable domain, in which reference TRBV28 and TRBJ2-7 provide the parts outside the CDR3, is DVKVTQSSRYLVKRTGEKVFLECVQDMDHENMFWYRQDPGLGLRLIYFSYDVKMKEKGDIPEGYSVSREKKERFSLILESASTNQTSMYLCASTPRGGEQYFGPGTRLTVT.

CDR3 DNA: TGTGCCAGTAAATACAGCGGTTTTGACGAGACCCAGTACTTC. Residues: CASKYSGFDETQYF. The rearrangement links TRBV2 to TRBJ2-5; weak D call: TRBD2 (5 bases). The germline V and J ends were trimmed by 9 bases and 5 bases, with 19 bases remaining between them. The CDR3 loop spans 14 amino acids. Per the germline V gene, CDR1 is SNHLY and CDR2 is FYNNEI.

This sequence joins TRBV4-2 and TRBJ1-4; D might be TRBD1 (5 bases). This CDR3 spans 14 amino acids. Deletions cut 0 bases from V and 8 bases from J, with 10 bases between. The V gene's germline CDR1 is LGHNA and CDR2 YNFKEQ. The CDR3 reads CASSQDGRGEKLFF. CDR3 DNA sequence: TGTGCCAGCAGCCAAGATGGAAGGGGAGAAAAACTGTTTTTT.

V and J are TRBV24-1 and TRBJ1-1; perhaps TRBD1 as D (6 bases). Germline loops: CDR1 KGHDR, CDR2 SFDVKD. V lost 5 bases and J lost 0, with 9 bases in between. The CDR3 consists of 14 residues. The CDR3 DNA reads TGTGCCACCAGTGGGGCAGGGGTGAACACTGAAGCTTTCTTT. Its protein is CATSGAGVNTEAFF.

The chain uses TRBV10-3 and TRBJ2-1; 12 bases line up with TRBD2. Germline V gives CDR1 ENHRY, CDR2 SYGVKD. The V and J ends lost 3 bases and 14 bases, in that order; junction bases with no gene match: 5. This CDR3 comprises 13 residues. The chain's CDR3 is CAISEASGGAEFF. CDR3 nucleotides: TGTGCCATCAGTGAAGCTAGCGGGGGGGCTGAGTTCTTC.

This rearrangement joins TRBV3-1 (or the pseudogene TRBV3-2) to TRBJ2-1; 10 bases match TRBD2. Trimming cost V 4 bases and J 8 bases; bases outside gene matches: 8. Germline V CDR1 and CDR2: LGHDT, YNNKEL (reference sequence). This CDR3 is 15 amino acids long. This CDR3 is CASSPSGGAMYEQFF. CDR3 coding DNA: TGTGCCAGCAGCCCCAGCGGGGGGGCGATGTATGAGCAGTTCTTC.

The V gene is TRBV6-5, the J gene TRBJ2-1, with a weak D call TRBD1 (6 bases). This CDR3 has 15 amino acids. The germline V gene has CDR1 MNHEY and CDR2 SVGAGI. V lost 5 bases and J lost 6, with 17 bases in between. This chain's CDR3 is CASSRGSGQINEQFF. Written as DNA, the CDR3 is TGTGCCAGCAGTAGAGGCTCGGGACAAATCAATGAGCAGTTCTTC.

The rearrangement uses TRBV7-8 and TRBJ2-5; the match to TRBD1 covers 9 bases. Germline V gene lookup returns CDR1 SGHVS and CDR2 FQNEAQ. The CDR3 totals 16 residues. Trimming cost V 4 bases and J 3 bases; bases outside gene matches: 9. The CDR3 spells CASSSADRGFKETQYF. The CDR3 nucleotides are TGTGCCAGCAGCTCCGCCGACAGGGGGTTTAAAGAGACCCAGTACTTC. The full variable domain, rest sourced from reference TRBV7-8 and TRBJ2-5, is GAGVSQSPRYKVAKRGQDVALRCDPISGHVSLFWYQQALGQGPEFLTYFQNEAQLDKSGLPSDRFFAERPEGSVSTLKIQRTQQEDSAVYLCASSSADRGFKETQYFGPGTRLLVL.

The CDR3 reads CASRQGAKGYTF. CDR3 DNA: TGTGCCAGCAGACAGGGGGCTAAGGGCTACACCTTC. V is TRBV2 and J is TRBJ1-2; 9 positions match TRBD1. Germline values: CDR1 SNHLY, CDR2 FYNNEI. The CDR3 runs 12 residues. Trimming cost V 6 bases and J 8 bases; bases outside gene matches: 4.

This chain links TRBV7-2 with TRBJ2-3; 13 bases match TRBD2. The CDR3 covers 17 residues. CDR1 is SGHTA, CDR2 FQGNSA, per germline. V shed 4 bases, J shed 5 bases, and the junction held 9 bases outside the gene matches. CDR3 sequence reads: CASSYPGLAGALDTQYF. The CDR3 coding sequence is TGTGCCAGCAGCTACCCAGGACTAGCGGGGGCCCTAGATACGCAGTATTTT.

This chain connects TRBV6-2 or TRBV6-3 to TRBJ2-2; perhaps TRBD1 as D (5 bases). CDR3 length equals 14 residues. The V and J ends lost 5 bases and 7 bases respectively, with 14 bases between them. CDR1 is MNHEY and CDR2 is SVGEGT in the germline V gene. CDR3 nucleotides: TGTGCCAGCAGTCCCCATAGGGGAATCGGGGAGCTGTTTTTT. This translates into CASSPHRGIGELFF.

Note on this clone: A read error may be the cause here, since a much bigger clone is one base away. The rearrangement uses TRBV7-2 and TRBJ2-1; 10 bases fit TRBD2. The germline V gene encodes CDR1 SGHTA and CDR2 FQGNSA. J was trimmed by 4 bases and V by 5 bases; bases with no gene match: 5. The CDR3 extends over 15 amino acids. CDR3 coding DNA: TGTGCCAGCAGCCCTCCGGGACTAGCGTACAATGAGCAGTTCTTC. This codes for CASSPPGLAYNEQFF.

In its sample, this clone was seen once. CDR3 DNA: TGTGCCAGCAGCTTCACCAGGCTCGAAGAGACCCAGTACTTC. This encodes CASSFTRLEETQYF. This rearrangement joins TRBV5-6 to TRBJ2-5; D remains ambiguous. The V end was cut by 2 bases, the J end by 3 bases, with 11 bases between. The CDR3 is 14 amino acids. CDR1 SGHDT and CDR2 YYEEEE come from the germline V gene.

The chain recombines TRBV7-2 with TRBJ2-3; D is unresolved. The CDR3 spans 14 residues. With 1 base removed from V and 5 bases from J, the gap between germline ends came to 10 bases. From germline, CDR1 is SGHTA and CDR2 FQGNSA. This CDR3 is CASSLVRRRDTQYF. Here the CDR3 DNA reads TGTGCCAGCAGCTTAGTACGCAGGCGAGATACGCAGTATTTT.

This rearrangement joins TRBV6-4 to TRBJ2-3; possibly TRBD2 for D (7 bases). CDR1 and CDR2 (germline): MRHNA, SNTAGT. The CDR3 runs to 14 residues. V lost 5 bases, J lost 7 bases, and 16 bases lay in between. The CDR3 nucleotides read TGTGCCAGCAGTCACGGGGGGCCGGGGAATACGCAGTATTTT. Translation gives CASSHGGPGNTQYF.

The chain is built from TRBV29-1 and TRBJ2-7; 7 positions agree with TRBD1. This CDR3 contains 12 residues. Germline trimming cut 6 bases from V and 2 bases from J; bases unmatched to any gene: 4. The germline V gene has CDR1 SQVTM and CDR2 ANQGSEA. The CDR3 coding sequence is TGCAGCGTCGAGACAGGGACCTACGAGCAGTACTTC. It codes for CSVETGTYEQYF.

The rearrangement links TRBV6-5 to TRBJ1-6, with 7 nucleotides matching TRBD1. Germline trimming cut 6 bases from V and 7 bases from J; bases unmatched to any gene: 6. The CDR3 length is 14 residues. Germline V gene sequence: CDR1 MNHEY, CDR2 SVGAGI. CDR3 sequence: CASSLSRGNSPLHF. CDR3 DNA: TGTGCCAGCAGCCTTAGCAGGGGGAATTCACCCCTCCACTTT.

Concerning this clone itself: No DNA is shown, since the ends of the CDR3 on it are uncertain; the CDR3 is the one TCRdb lists. The CDR3 region is CASSSSTDSPLHF. The genes are TRBV6-6 and TRBJ1-6; the D call TRBD1 from the table was never checked on the DNA. CDR1 and CDR2 from the germline V gene are MNHNY and SVGAGI (reference sequence). The CDR3 spans 13 amino acids, including both terminal residues.

The V and J genes are TRBV18 and TRBJ1-4, with D possibly matching TRBD1 (6 bases). Germline-derived CDR1 and CDR2 are KGHSH and LQKENI. Trimming cost V 5 bases and J 8 bases, with 15 bases left between them. There are 14 residues in the CDR3. The CDR3 loop reads CASSGTSSAEKLFF. The CDR3 region has the DNA TGTGCCAGCTCAGGGACAAGTTCGGCGGAAAAACTGTTTTTT.

CDR3 in DNA: TGTGCCAGCAGCTCTGGCGGGTCTCATCAGCCCCAGCATTTT. Protein product: CASSSGGSHQPQHF. The chain recombines TRBV14 with TRBJ1-5; unclear D gene. Trimming pared 5 bases from V and 5 bases from J, leaving 13 bases between. The CDR3 is 14 residues long. The germline V gene encodes CDR1 SGHDN and CDR2 FVKESK.